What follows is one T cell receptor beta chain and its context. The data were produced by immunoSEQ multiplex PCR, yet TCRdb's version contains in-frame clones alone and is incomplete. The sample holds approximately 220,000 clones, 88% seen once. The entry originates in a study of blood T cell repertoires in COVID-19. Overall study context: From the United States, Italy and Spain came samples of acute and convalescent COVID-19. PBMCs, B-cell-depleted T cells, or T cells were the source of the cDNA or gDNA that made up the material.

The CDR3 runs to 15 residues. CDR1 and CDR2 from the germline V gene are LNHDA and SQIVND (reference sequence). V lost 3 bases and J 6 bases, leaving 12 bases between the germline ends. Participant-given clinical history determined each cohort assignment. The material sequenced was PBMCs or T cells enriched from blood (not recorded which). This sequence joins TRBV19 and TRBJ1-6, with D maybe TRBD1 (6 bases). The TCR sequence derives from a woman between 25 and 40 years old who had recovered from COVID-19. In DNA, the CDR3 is TGTGCCAGTAGTATCGAACAGGGCTTTAATTCACCCCTCCACTTT. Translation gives CASSIEQGFNSPLHF.